The next 7 T cell receptor beta chains were all read from a single sample in a study of cytotoxic CD8 clonotypes in ibrutinib-treated CLL. Generated by immunoSEQ multiplex PCR, the TCRdb table keeps only in-frame clones and is missing some. The table has about 49,000 clones, approximately 69% seen once. Specimen: PBMCs, collected after 12 months of ibrutinib treatment. Receptor source: a human donor with chronic lymphocytic leukemia.

The genes are TRBV27 and TRBJ2-2; 7 nucleotides agree with TRBD2. This CDR3 is built from 17 residues. V gave up 7 bases and J gave up 6 bases; unmatched junction bases: 17. Germline CDR1 MNHEY, CDR2 SMNVEV (reference sequence). Written as DNA, the CDR3 is TGTGCCAGCACCCTATCTCCCGGGACTATTCCGGCCGGGGAGCTGTTTTTT. This sequence encodes CASTLSPGTIPAGELFF.

This clone showed up just once. The chain carries TRBV18 and TRBJ2-7; D call uncertain. V lost 1 base and J 6 bases, leaving 16 bases between the germline ends. CDR3 length: 15 residues. Germline assignment: CDR1 KGHSH and CDR2 LQKENI. CDR3 coding DNA: TGTGCCAGCTCACCACAGGCGCAGAGGACCTCCGAGCAGTACTTC. Protein product: CASSPQAQRTSEQYF.

The chain is built from TRBV6-4 and TRBJ2-1; 13 positions match TRBD2. Looked up from germline, CDR1 is MRHNA and CDR2 is SNTAGT. The length of the CDR3 is 16 residues. V dropped 2 bases and J dropped 6; count of bases not matched to a gene: 4. The CDR3 region has the DNA TGTGCCAGCAGTGACCCCACTAGCGGGGGGGCCAATGAGCAGTTCTTC. Translation: CASSDPTSGGANEQFF.

A few counts support this clone. The CDR3 reads CAIRQSRDSYEQYF. Here the CDR3 DNA reads TGTGCCATCAGGCAAAGTCGGGACTCCTACGAGCAGTACTTC. J is TRBJ2-7 and V is TRBV10-3; possibly TRBD2 for D (5 bases). The V gene's germline CDR1 is ENHRY and CDR2 SYGVKD. The V end lost 6 bases, the J end lost 0 bases, and 12 bases lay between the germline ends. The CDR3 contains 14 residues.

This clone was detected a few times. J is TRBJ1-1 and V is TRBV5-1; TRBD1 aligns across 10 bases. Germline V gives CDR1 SGHRS, CDR2 YFSETQ. The CDR3 has 14 residues. V lost 4 bases to trimming and J lost 9 bases; unmatched junction nucleotides: 9. As DNA, the CDR3 is TGCGCCAGCAGCCTGGGACAGGGGATTCGAAAAGCTTTCTTT. Translating it yields CASSLGQGIRKAFF.

V and J are TRBV18 and TRBJ2-7, with D perhaps matching TRBD1 (5 bases). Germline V gene lookup returns CDR1 KGHSH and CDR2 LQKENI. This CDR3 is 14 amino acids long. Trimming took off 6 bases at V and 5 bases at J, with 17 bases between the two ends. The CDR3 region is CASSPNEDSHEQYF. CDR3 DNA: TGTGCCAGCTCGCCAAACGAAGACAGCCACGAGCAGTACTTC. The variable domain in full, with the rest retrieved from reference TRBV18 and TRBJ2-7, is NAGVMQNPRHLVRRRGQEARLRCSPMKGHSHVYWYRQLPEEGLKFMVYLQKENIIDESGMPKERFSAEFPKEGPSILRIQQVVRGDSAAYFCASSPNEDSHEQYFGPGTRLTVT.

The V call is TRBV2, the J call TRBJ2-7; TRBD2 matches 10 bases. V trimming: 7 bases; J trimming: 0 bases; junction bases outside the gene matches: 6. The CDR3 length is 15 residues. Per germline, CDR1 SNHLY and CDR2 FYNNEI. DNA for the CDR3: TGTGCCAGCAACCTAGCGGGGGCGAGCTCCTACGAGCAGTACTTC. Encoded protein: CASNLAGASSYEQYF.